These T cell receptor beta chains were read from a single sample in a study of CD4 and CD8 cells across lung adenocarcinoma regions. Each CDR3 protein is one row after TCRdb ran MiXCR on the PCR reads. The sample includes about 11,000 distinct CDR3 sequences, 50% to 60% of them seen just once. Sequenced sample: CD8+ T cells from the margin of a lung tumor. Source of these receptors: a male donor with lung adenocarcinoma. The CD4 and CD8 labels of this study may be unreliable. CDR3s include the opening cysteine and the closing phenylalanine or tryptophan. A D gene is named only where the DNA matches it firmly. Only some rows state a clone size, as once, few, many or a class for expanded clones.

-,15,TRBJ2-3,TRBD2,TRBV6-5,CASSYRRGKPYEQYF,TGTGCCAGCAGTTACCGGCGGGGGAAACCCTACGAGCAGTACTTT
-,14,TRBJ1-3,TRBD1,TRBV10-3,CAISRGSSGNTIYF,TGTGCCATTTCCAGGGGGAGCTCTGGAAACACCATATATTTT
-,17,TRBJ2-1,TRBD1,TRBV6-1,CASRIRQGILRGNEQFF,TGTGCCAGCAGAATTAGACAGGGGATATTGCGGGGAAATGAGCAGTTCTTC
many,14,TRBJ2-7,TRBD2,TRBV6-1,CALSLSGTLGEQYF,TGTGCCTTGAGTTTAAGCGGGACTCTGGGGGAGCAGTACTTC
-,16,TRBJ2-2,TRBD1,TRBV6-1,CASSDKRTGGTGELFF,TGTGCCAGCAGTGATAAACGGACAGGGGGCACCGGGGAGCTGTTTTTT
-,15,TRBJ2-5,-,TRBV12-3/TRBV12-4,CASSPGRTIQETQYF,TGTGCCAGCAGCCCCGGGCGGACGATCCAAGAGACCCAGTACTTC
once,15,TRBJ2-2,-,TRBV6-1,CASSEGAGWTGELFF,TGTGCCAGCAGTGAGGGCGCGGGTTGGACCGGGGAGCTGTTTTTT
-,13,TRBJ1-1,TRBD1,TRBV6-1,CASIPYRGTEAFF,TGTGCCAGCATACCCTACAGGGGAACTGAAGCTTTCTTT
-,13,TRBJ2-7,TRBD2,TRBV6-1,CASSRTSGYEQYF,TGTGCCAGCAGTAGGACTAGCGGTTACGAGCAGTACTTC
-,15,TRBJ2-1,-,TRBV11-2,CASSLGEAEYNEQFF,TGTGCCAGCAGCTTAGGGGAAGCGGAATACAATGAGCAGTTCTTC
-,19,TRBJ1-2,TRBD1,TRBV6-1,CASSRRYVGTGLDNYGYTF,TGTGCCAGCAGCCGAAGGTACGTGGGGACAGGGCTTGACAACTATGGCTACACCTTC
-,14,TRBJ2-7,-,TRBV7-2,CASSQDSGRGEQYF,TGTGCCAGCAGCCAGGACAGTGGCCGCGGGGAGCAGTACTTC
-,17,TRBJ2-3,-,TRBV7-3,CASSLEPGHPIPDTQYF,TGTGCCAGCAGCTTAGAACCGGGACACCCGATTCCAGATACGCAGTATTTT
-,16,TRBJ2-6,-,TRBV3-1,CASSPGGGGGANVLTF,TGTGCCAGCAGCCCAGGCGGGGGCGGTGGGGCCAACGTCCTGACTTTC
medium-sized,14,TRBJ2-2,-,TRBV6-1,CASSTGANTGELFF,TGTGCCAGCAGTACGGGTGCGAACACCGGGGAGCTGTTTTTT
-,15,TRBJ2-7,TRBD1,TRBV30,CAWSSGTDESYEQYF,TGTGCCTGGAGTTCCGGGACAGATGAATCCTACGAGCAGTACTTC
few,13,TRBJ2-5,-,TRBV7-3,CASSLRQGGTQYF,TGTGCCAGCAGTCTCCGACAGGGAGGGACCCAGTACTTC
-,15,TRBJ2-1,TRBD2,TRBV6-4,CASSRSAGGQNEQFF,TGTGCCAGCAGCCGTTCAGCGGGAGGGCAGAATGAGCAGTTCTTC
many,14,TRBJ1-2,-,TRBV6-5,CASSSGPGWDGYTF,TGTGCCAGCAGTTCCGGTCCGGGGTGGGATGGCTACACCTTC
-,14,TRBJ2-1,-,TRBV10-1,CASSGGSSYNEQFF,TGCGCCAGCAGTGGGGGAAGCTCCTACAATGAGCAGTTCTTC
-,13,TRBJ1-2,-,TRBV6-5,CASSYGGNYGDTF,TGTGCCAGCAGTTACGGGGGGAACTATGGCGACACCTTC
-,14,TRBJ2-4,-,TRBV6-8,CRGTGQWAKDTQYF,TGTCGCGGCACGGGGCAGTGGGCCAAAGACACTCAGTACTTC
-,15,TRBJ2-3,TRBD1,TRBV6-1,CASGGQAESTGAQYF,TGTGCCAGCGGCGGACAGGCGGAGAGCACCGGGGCGCAGTATTTT
-,15,TRBJ2-1,TRBD1,TRBV10-2,CASSPTGGGYNEQFF,TGCGCCAGCAGCCCGACAGGGGGTGGCTACAATGAGCAGTTCTTC